This TCR beta chain came from a study of OX40 agonist ivuxolimab in advanced cancers. About the research overall: Anti-PD-1, anti-PD-L1 or anti-CTLA-4 therapy given earlier was allowed, and 30% to 45% had some. Three patients had partial responses: one hepatocellular carcinoma, two cutaneous melanoma.

Assay used: immunoSEQ multiplex PCR; TCRdb lists only in-frame clones, some missing. Here the sample spans about 78,000 clones, more than 70% being singletons. To note about this clone: Its antigen is as yet unknown.

Study-wide results and limits: Both blood CD4+ and CD8+ T cells showed clonal growth by week 6 at 0.1 to 3.0 mg/kg. The specificity for antigen of the expanded peripheral T cells was not determined.

The V and J ends lost 0 bases and 4 bases respectively, with 13 bases between them. The CDR3 length is 16 residues. CDR1 and CDR2 (germline): LNHNV, YYDKDF (reference sequence). This chain connects TRBV15 to TRBJ1-3, with D unclear. The material was CD4+ or CD8+ T cells sorted from blood, obtained in a trial of the OX40 agonist ivuxolimab. The receptor was derived from an adult with an advanced solid tumor such as melanoma, head and neck, liver or kidney cancer. The CDR3 here is CATSRDLSRAGNTIYF. For the CDR3, the DNA is TGTGCCACCAGCAGAGATTTAAGTAGGGCCGGAAACACCATATATTTT.